The entry that follows covers one T cell receptor (beta chain) sequence. Peripheral blood came from all dose cohorts at three timepoints. The sample belongs to a study of OX40 agonist ivuxolimab in advanced cancers. Repertoires were generated with immunoSEQ multiplex PCR, while TCRdb's copy carries only in-frame clones and drops some. The table records approximately 59,000 clones, over 75% of them present only once. This CDR3 spans 14 amino acids. From germline, CDR1 is LNHDA and CDR2 SQIVND (reference sequence). V was cut by 5 bases and J by 5 bases, with 13 bases left in between. The sample consisted of CD4+ or CD8+ T cells sorted from blood, taken in a trial of the OX40 agonist ivuxolimab. This sequence joins TRBV19 and TRBJ2-1; TRBD1 or TRBD2 may be the D gene (5 bases each). The sequence was collected from an adult with an advanced solid tumor such as melanoma, head and neck, liver or kidney cancer. The CDR3 region is CASSGRDGNNEQFF. The CDR3 DNA reads TGTGCCAGTAGTGGCAGGGACGGAAACAATGAGCAGTTCTTC.